This T cell receptor (beta chain) is from a study of blood T cell repertoires in COVID-19. The overall study: Donors in the United States, Italy and Spain gave samples during acute or convalescent COVID-19. Sample material is recorded as cDNA or gDNA derived from T cells, B-cell-depleted T cells, or PBMCs.

The CDR3 loop spans 14 amino acids. In germline, CDR1 is SGDLS, CDR2 YYNGEE. V was clipped by 0 bases and J by 5 bases, with 9 bases between them. Methods used by the authors: It was from reference gene primer amplification that nucleated cell counts were estimated. The table came from immunoSEQ multiplex PCR; TCRdb's copy has only in-frame clones and leaves some out. The V and J calls and clone size are taken from that table; D and trimming were inferred from the DNA. The sample holds under 350,000 clones, approximately 85% seen once. This clone was seen more than once but under ten times. Sequencing was done on a sample of peripheral blood. The V gene is TRBV9, the J gene TRBJ1-5; D gene unclear. The receptor was isolated from a woman in her 70s with acute or convalescent COVID-19. CDR3 DNA: TGTGCCAGCAGCGTAGGAAACAGTTATCAGCCCCAGCATTTT. Its protein product is CASSVGNSYQPQHF.